The clone carrying this T cell receptor beta chain was seen repeatedly, ten times or more. Antigen specificity is unknown. One end of the junction varies from germline; a read error may be responsible. The data stem from a study of blood T cells in healthy people across ages. Aged about 6 to 100, donors were systemically healthy Caucasians from Russia. Study results and limitations: A greater number of naive CD4+ cells and higher diversity distinguished long-lived donors from aged donors.

Using a J-beta primer mix together with a sample-barcoded 5' primer, a second PCR was run for roughly 6 to 11 cycles. TCRdb ran MiXCR on the 5' RACE reads and lists one entry per CDR3 protein. The sample holds 980,000 or so distinct CDR3 sequences, 48% seen once. The germline V gene has CDR1 SGHRS and CDR2 YFSETQ. The CDR3 is made up of 14 amino acids. V is TRBV5-1 and J is TRBJ2-7, with a tentative D call TRBD1 (7 bases). The clonotype was recovered from a man aged 25 to 40 in good health. Sequencing was carried out using blood. The CDR3 DNA follows: TGTGCCAGCAGTTACCAGGGGGGCTCCTACGAGCAGTACTTC. This codes for CASSYQGGSYEQYF.